This is a list of T cell receptor beta chains from one sample in a study of shared clonotypes between healthy human individuals. Generated by immunoSEQ multiplex PCR, the TCRdb table keeps only in-frame clones and is missing some. The table has about 460,000 clones, roughly three quarters seen once. Sequenced input: PBMCs. The origin of the receptors is a woman in her thirties or forties in good health. Some clones in this sample may be carry-over from other donors' samples. The CDR3 runs from the conserved cysteine through the conserved F or W. D genes are given only for firm matches. Size is stated for part of the rows, as once, few or many counts, or as a class when the clone is expanded.

size: once
J: TRBJ1-1
V: TRBV9
D: TRBD1
DNA: TGTGCCAGCAGCCCGCCCGGACAGGGGAACACTGAAGCTTTCTTT
CDR3: CASSPPGQGNTEAFF

size: NA
J: TRBJ1-2
V: TRBV9
D: TRBD1
DNA: TGTGCCAGCAGCGTAGAGGCAGGGGGCTTGTTTGGCTACACCTTC
CDR3: CASSVEAGGLFGYTF

size: NA
J: TRBJ2-1
V: TRBV27
D: NA
DNA: TGTGCCAGCAGAAGGGGTAATGAGCAGTTCTTC
CDR3: CASRRGNEQFF

size: NA
J: TRBJ1-2
V: TRBV10-3
D: TRBD1
DNA: TGTGCCATCAGTGAGGGGACAGCCCCTAACTATGGCTACACCTTC
CDR3: CAISEGTAPNYGYTF

size: NA
J: TRBJ1-5
V: TRBV7-6
D: NA
DNA: TGTGCCAGCAGCTTAGCGACCAGGGTCCGGGGCAATCAGCCCCAGCATTTT
CDR3: CASSLATRVRGNQPQHF

size: NA
J: TRBJ1-2
V: TRBV6-6
D: NA
DNA: TGTGCCAGCAGCCCCAATGGGGGCTACACCTTC
CDR3: CASSPNGGYTF

size: NA
J: TRBJ1-4
V: TRBV5-4
D: NA
DNA: TGTGCCAGCAGCTTGGCCCAGGGGAGAACTAATGAAAAACTGTTTTTT
CDR3: CASSLAQGRTNEKLFF

size: NA
J: TRBJ2-3
V: TRBV7-3
D: NA
DNA: TGTGCCAGCAGCCTTACACACAGCACAGATACGCAGTATTTT
CDR3: CASSLTHSTDTQYF

size: NA
J: TRBJ2-7
V: TRBV27
D: NA
DNA: TGTGCCAGCAGCCCCTCCCTAACGTACGAGCAGTACTTC
CDR3: CASSPSLTYEQYF

size: NA
J: TRBJ2-2
V: TRBV10-3
D: TRBD1
DNA: TGTGCCATCTGGACGGGACAGGGAAACACCGGGGAGCTGTTTTTT
CDR3: CAIWTGQGNTGELFF

size: NA
J: TRBJ1-2
V: TRBV19
D: TRBD1
DNA: TGTGCCAGTAAAGGACAGGGGATCCATGGCTACACCTTC
CDR3: CASKGQGIHGYTF

size: NA
J: TRBJ2-7
V: TRBV18
D: TRBD1
DNA: TGTGCCAGCTCACCCCGGACAGGGGGCCTGTACGAGCAGTACTTC
CDR3: CASSPRTGGLYEQYF

size: NA
J: TRBJ2-7
V: TRBV20-1
D: TRBD1
DNA: TGCAGTGCTGACACAGGGGCTCACCAGTACTTC
CDR3: CSADTGAHQYF

size: few
J: TRBJ2-3
V: TRBV6-6
D: TRBD2
DNA: TGTGCCAGCAGCCCCGTCCGACTAGCAGGCACAGATACGCAGTATTTT
CDR3: CASSPVRLAGTDTQYF

size: NA
J: TRBJ2-1
V: TRBV9
D: NA
DNA: TGTGCCAGCAGCGTAAGTAAAAGTGAGCAGTTCTTC
CDR3: CASSVSKSEQFF

size: NA
J: TRBJ2-7
V: TRBV7-3
D: TRBD2
DNA: TGTGCCAGCAGCCCCGTTCCTAGCGGGCTAGGGTACGAGCAGTACTTC
CDR3: CASSPVPSGLGYEQYF

size: NA
J: TRBJ2-1
V: TRBV4-1
D: NA
DNA: TGCGCCAGCAGCAATCTATACAATGAGCAGTTCTTC
CDR3: CASSNLYNEQFF

size: NA
J: TRBJ2-4
V: TRBV5-1
D: NA
DNA: TGCGCCAGCAGCAGGGACACTCGGCTCCTCAAAAACATTCAGTACTTC
CDR3: CASSRDTRLLKNIQYF

size: NA
J: TRBJ1-4
V: TRBV4-2
D: TRBD1
DNA: TGTGCCAGCAGCCAACGGACAGGGGGCGACGAAAAACTGTTTTTT
CDR3: CASSQRTGGDEKLFF

size: NA
J: TRBJ2-3
V: TRBV5-1
D: NA
DNA: TGCGCCAGCAGCGACCCCAGGGCAGATACGCAGTATTTT
CDR3: CASSDPRADTQYF

size: NA
J: TRBJ2-7
V: TRBV30
D: TRBD1
DNA: TGTGCCTGGAACGGCCGGGACAGAATAACCTACGAGCAGTACTTC
CDR3: CAWNGRDRITYEQYF

size: NA
J: TRBJ1-1
V: TRBV30
D: NA
DNA: TGTGCAGGGGGACAAAGGAACACTGAAGCTTTCTTT
CDR3: CAGGQRNTEAFF

size: NA
J: TRBJ2-5
V: TRBV18
D: TRBD1
DNA: TGTGCCAGCTCACAGGACAGGGGGATAGAGACCCAGTACTTC
CDR3: CASSQDRGIETQYF

size: NA
J: TRBJ1-1
V: TRBV6-1
D: NA
DNA: TGTGCCAGCAGTGAAATTGGGGTGGAAGCTTTCTTT
CDR3: CASSEIGVEAFF

size: NA
J: TRBJ1-5
V: TRBV7-5
D: NA
DNA: TGTGCCAGAAGAACGGGACAATATAGCAATCAGCCCCAGCATTTT
CDR3: CARRTGQYSNQPQHF

size: NA
J: TRBJ2-2
V: TRBV9
D: NA
DNA: TGTGCCAGCAGCGTAGTAGGCACCGGGGAGCTGTTTTTT
CDR3: CASSVVGTGELFF

size: many
J: TRBJ2-3
V: TRBV5-4
D: TRBD2
DNA: TGTGCCAGCAGCTTGGGGCTAGCGGGGGGCACAGATACGCAGTATTTT
CDR3: CASSLGLAGGTDTQYF

size: NA
J: TRBJ1-1
V: TRBV6-5
D: NA
DNA: TGTGCCAGCAGTTACCAGGTGAACACTGAAGCTTTCTTT
CDR3: CASSYQVNTEAFF

size: NA
J: TRBJ1-2
V: TRBV18
D: NA
DNA: TGTGCCAGCTCACCGGGGCAGGGGAACTATGGCTACACCTTC
CDR3: CASSPGQGNYGYTF

size: NA
J: TRBJ1-2
V: TRBV7-2
D: NA
DNA: TGTGCCAGCAGCTGGGCCTGGGATGGCTACACCTTC
CDR3: CASSWAWDGYTF

size: few
J: TRBJ2-2
V: TRBV4-2
D: TRBD2
DNA: TGTGCCGGCGGCCCACGACTAGCGGGGGACACCGGGGAGCTGTTTTTT
CDR3: CAGGPRLAGDTGELFF

size: NA
J: TRBJ1-5
V: TRBV7-8
D: NA
DNA: TGTGCCAGCAGCCTTCAGGGTGATCAGCCCCAGCATTTT
CDR3: CASSLQGDQPQHF

size: NA
J: TRBJ2-7
V: TRBV28
D: NA
DNA: TGTGCCAGCAGCCTTGGGGGATACGAGCAGTACTTC
CDR3: CASSLGGYEQYF

size: many
J: TRBJ1-6
V: TRBV2
D: NA
DNA: TGTGCCAGCACTGGCCTGGTCGGCGCGGAACCCCTCCACTTT
CDR3: CASTGLVGAEPLHF

size: NA
J: TRBJ1-6
V: TRBV28
D: NA
DNA: TGTGCCAGCAGTTTTATTAAGGGTCTTGGTAATTCACCCCTCCACTTT
CDR3: CASSFIKGLGNSPLHF

size: NA
J: TRBJ2-7
V: TRBV19
D: TRBD1
DNA: TGTGCCAGCGGGACAGGGGCTTCCTACGAGCAGTACTTC
CDR3: CASGTGASYEQYF

size: NA
J: TRBJ2-7
V: TRBV5-1
D: TRBD1
DNA: TGCGCCAGCAGCCCAACAGGGGACTACGAGCAGTACTTC
CDR3: CASSPTGDYEQYF

size: NA
J: TRBJ1-1
V: TRBV7-9
D: NA
DNA: TGTGCCAGCAGCCCCCGACAGGCAGCTTTCTTT
CDR3: CASSPRQAAFF

size: few
J: TRBJ2-1
V: TRBV15
D: TRBD2
DNA: TGTGCCACCAGCAGAGAGACTTTAGCGGGAGGGGCCAATGAGCAGTTCTTC
CDR3: CATSRETLAGGANEQFF

size: NA
J: TRBJ2-3
V: TRBV28
D: TRBD2
DNA: TGTGCCAGCAGTTACGCGGGGGGGGCCACAGATACGCAGTATTTT
CDR3: CASSYAGGATDTQYF

size: NA
J: TRBJ2-1
V: TRBV11-1
D: TRBD2
DNA: TGTGCCAGCAGTTTTACCGGGACTAGCGGCTACAATGAGCAGTTCTTC
CDR3: CASSFTGTSGYNEQFF

size: NA
J: TRBJ2-7
V: TRBV7-8
D: NA
DNA: TGTGCCAGCAGCCTTTGGGGACCCGAGGGCGAGCAGTACTTC
CDR3: CASSLWGPEGEQYF

size: NA
J: TRBJ2-7
V: TRBV19
D: TRBD2
DNA: TGTGCCAGTAGTATTGGACTAGCGGGCCACTACGAGCAGTACTTC
CDR3: CASSIGLAGHYEQYF

size: NA
J: TRBJ2-7
V: TRBV9
D: NA
DNA: TGTGCCAGCAGCGTAATGCCTAGCTCCTACGAGCAGTACTTC
CDR3: CASSVMPSSYEQYF

size: NA
J: TRBJ2-7
V: TRBV15
D: TRBD1
DNA: TGTGCCACCAGCAGAGATACTAGGACAGGGGGGCGCTGGCACTTC
CDR3: CATSRDTRTGGRWHF

size: NA
J: TRBJ2-3
V: TRBV28
D: NA
DNA: TGTGCCAGCAGTTTAGTCACAGATACGCAGTATTTT
CDR3: CASSLVTDTQYF

size: NA
J: TRBJ2-7
V: TRBV28
D: TRBD2
DNA: TGTGCCAGCAGCGCAGGACTAGCGGGAGAGTACGAGCAGTACTTC
CDR3: CASSAGLAGEYEQYF